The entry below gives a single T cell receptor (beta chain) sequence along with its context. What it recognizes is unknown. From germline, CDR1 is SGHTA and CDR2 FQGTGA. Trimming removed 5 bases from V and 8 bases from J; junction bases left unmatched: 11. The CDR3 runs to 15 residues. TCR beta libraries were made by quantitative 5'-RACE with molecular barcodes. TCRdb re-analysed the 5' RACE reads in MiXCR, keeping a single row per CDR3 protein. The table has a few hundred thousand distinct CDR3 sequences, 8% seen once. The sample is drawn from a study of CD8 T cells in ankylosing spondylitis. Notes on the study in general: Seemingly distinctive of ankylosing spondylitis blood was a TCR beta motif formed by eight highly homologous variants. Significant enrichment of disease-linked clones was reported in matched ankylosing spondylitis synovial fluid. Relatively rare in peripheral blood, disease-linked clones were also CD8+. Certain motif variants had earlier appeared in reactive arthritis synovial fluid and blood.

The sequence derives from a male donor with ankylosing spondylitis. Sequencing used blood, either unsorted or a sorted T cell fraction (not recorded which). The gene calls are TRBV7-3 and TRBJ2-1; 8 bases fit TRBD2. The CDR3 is CASSPEGLGHYEQFF. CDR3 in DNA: TGTGCCAGCAGCCCTGAGGGACTAGGGCATTATGAGCAGTTCTTC.